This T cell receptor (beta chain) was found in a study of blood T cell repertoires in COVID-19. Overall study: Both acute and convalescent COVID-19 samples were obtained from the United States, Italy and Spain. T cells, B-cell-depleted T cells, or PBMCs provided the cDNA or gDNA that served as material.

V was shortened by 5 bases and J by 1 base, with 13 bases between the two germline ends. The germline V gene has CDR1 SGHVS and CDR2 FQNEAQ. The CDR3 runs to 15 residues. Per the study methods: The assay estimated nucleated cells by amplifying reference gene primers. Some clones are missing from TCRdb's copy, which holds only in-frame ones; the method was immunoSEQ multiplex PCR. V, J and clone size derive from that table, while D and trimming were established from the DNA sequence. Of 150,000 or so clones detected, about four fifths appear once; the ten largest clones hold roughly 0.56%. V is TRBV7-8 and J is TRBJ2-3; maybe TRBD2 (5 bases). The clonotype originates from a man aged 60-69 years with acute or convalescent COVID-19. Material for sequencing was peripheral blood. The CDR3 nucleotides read TGTGCCAGCAGCACCACGGGATGGGGCACAGATACGCAGTATTTT. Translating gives CASSTTGWGTDTQYF.